Listed below are T cell receptor beta chains from one sample, sequenced in a study of cytomegalovirus exposure and HLA in healthy donors. Some clones are missing from TCRdb's copy, which holds only in-frame ones; the method was immunoSEQ multiplex PCR. The sample contains 60,000 to 90,000 clones, about 85% of which appear only once. The source material was PBMCs. These receptors were taken from a man aged 25 to 45 in good health and CMV-seronegative. Each CDR3 is given with its conserved first and last residue. The order of the fields is J gene, D gene, V gene, CDR3 protein, CDR3 DNA. D genes are given only for firm matches.

j_call: TRBJ1-5; d_call: .; v_call: TRBV27; cdr3_aa: CASRYLGGHQPQHF; cdr3_nt: TGTGCCAGCAGATACCTCGGGGGGCATCAGCCCCAGCATTTT
j_call: TRBJ2-7; d_call: TRBD1; v_call: TRBV9; cdr3_aa: CASSDNPGRGQGIPYEQYF; cdr3_nt: TGTGCCAGCAGCGACAACCCAGGGAGGGGACAGGGGATACCATACGAGCAGTACTTC
j_call: TRBJ2-1; d_call: TRBD2; v_call: TRBV11-1; cdr3_aa: CASSRGGLAGVSSYNEQFF; cdr3_nt: TGTGCCAGCAGCCGGGGGGGGCTAGCGGGAGTAAGCTCCTACAATGAGCAGTTCTTC
j_call: TRBJ2-7; d_call: TRBD1; v_call: TRBV28; cdr3_aa: CASRRDRGYEQYF; cdr3_nt: TGTGCCAGCAGACGGGACAGGGGTTACGAGCAGTACTTC
j_call: TRBJ1-1; d_call: .; v_call: TRBV30; cdr3_aa: CAWKDRSNTEAFF; cdr3_nt: TGTGCCTGGAAAGACAGGTCGAACACTGAGGCTTTCTTT
j_call: TRBJ2-5; d_call: TRBD2; v_call: TRBV2; cdr3_aa: CASGETGGQKTQYF; cdr3_nt: TGTGCCAGCGGCGAAACGGGGGGTCAAAAGACCCAGTACTTC
j_call: TRBJ1-1; d_call: .; v_call: TRBV5-1; cdr3_aa: CASSSRDTEAFF; cdr3_nt: TGCGCCAGCAGTTCCAGGGACACTGAAGCTTTCTTT
j_call: TRBJ2-1; d_call: .; v_call: TRBV4-3; cdr3_aa: CASSPELVNYNEQFF; cdr3_nt: TGCGCCAGCAGCCCCGAACTAGTAAACTACAATGAGCAGTTCTTC
j_call: TRBJ1-5; d_call: TRBD1; v_call: TRBV19; cdr3_aa: CASSLDRISNQPQHF; cdr3_nt: TGTGCCAGTTCGCTGGACAGGATTAGCAATCAGCCCCAGCATTTT
j_call: TRBJ2-1; d_call: TRBD2; v_call: TRBV4-2; cdr3_aa: CASSLSGGFEQFF; cdr3_nt: TGTGCCAGCAGCCTGAGCGGGGGTTTTGAGCAGTTCTTC
j_call: TRBJ1-1; d_call: TRBD1; v_call: TRBV5-1; cdr3_aa: CASSWDRGHVFF; cdr3_nt: TGCGCCAGCAGCTGGGACAGGGGACACGTTTTCTTT
j_call: TRBJ2-5; d_call: TRBD2; v_call: TRBV5-1; cdr3_aa: CASSLGTSAGEETQYF; cdr3_nt: TGCGCCAGCAGCTTGGGGACTAGCGCCGGGGAAGAGACCCAGTACTTC
j_call: TRBJ2-1; d_call: TRBD2; v_call: TRBV4-3; cdr3_aa: CASSQAEIGLAGGLYEQFF; cdr3_nt: TGCGCCAGCAGCCAAGCCGAGATAGGGCTAGCGGGAGGCCTTTATGAGCAGTTCTTC